These 23 T cell receptor beta chains were all obtained from the same sample, sequenced in a study of blood T cell repertoires in COVID-19. Generated by immunoSEQ multiplex PCR, the TCRdb table keeps only in-frame clones and is missing some. The sample includes 95,000 to 150,000 clones, roughly 92% of them seen just once. The sequenced material came from peripheral blood. The receptors stem from a man aged 50-60 years with COVID-19, enrolled during active disease.

This chain uses TRBV3-1 (or the pseudogene TRBV3-2) with TRBJ2-1, with 8 nucleotides matching TRBD2. The V gene's germline CDR1 is LGHDT and CDR2 YNNKEL (reference sequence). The CDR3 is 16 amino acids. V dropped 2 bases and J dropped 7; count of bases not matched to a gene: 10. CDR3 bases: TGTGCCAGCAGCCAAACTTTCGGGAGGGGTCGAAATGAGCAGTTCTTC. Its protein is CASSQTFGRGRNEQFF.

The genes are TRBV2 and TRBJ1-4; 8 positions match TRBD1. The CDR3 covers 14 residues. The J segment lost 10 bases and the V segment lost 5 bases, leaving 9 bases of the junction unmatched. CDR1 is SNHLY and CDR2 is FYNNEI in the germline V gene. The CDR3 spells CASSPDRGVGKLFF. The CDR3 DNA follows: TGTGCCAGCAGTCCCGACAGGGGCGTCGGAAAACTGTTTTTT.

V usage is TRBV5-6 and J usage is TRBJ2-7; 13 bases are shared with TRBD2. The CDR3 covers 16 residues. The V gene's germline CDR1 is SGHDT and CDR2 YYEEEE. V lost 2 bases and J lost 4; bases outside the gene matches: 6. CDR3 amino acids: CASSFRTSGSSYEQYF. In nucleotides, the CDR3 is TGTGCCAGCAGCTTCCGGACTAGCGGGAGTTCGTACGAGCAGTACTTC.

This sequence joins TRBV5-1 and TRBJ2-1; 15 bases are a match to TRBD2. The length of the CDR3 is 15 residues. Trimming removed 5 bases from V and 7 bases from J; junction bases left unmatched: 4. Germline V gene sequence: CDR1 SGHRS, CDR2 YFSETQ. The CDR3 sequence: CASSFGLAGGNEQFF. CDR3 DNA sequence: TGCGCCAGCAGTTTTGGACTAGCGGGAGGGAATGAGCAGTTCTTC.

V and J are TRBV2 and TRBJ1-2; a possible D gene is TRBD1 (5 bases). This CDR3 region has 11 residues. Germline lookup yields CDR1 SNHLY and CDR2 FYNNEI. V dropped 8 bases and J dropped 8 bases, with 12 bases sitting between them. CDR3 nucleotides: TGTGCCAGCTTTGGGGGGGACGGCTACACCTTC. Translating it yields CASFGGDGYTF.

This chain uses TRBV6-5 with TRBJ1-5; 7 nucleotides align to TRBD1. In germline, CDR1 is MNHEY, CDR2 SVGAGI. The CDR3 sequence is 14 residues long. The trim removed 5 bases at V and 4 bases at J, leaving 5 bases unmatched. The CDR3 is CASSQQGKNQPQHF. CDR3 DNA sequence: TGTGCCAGCAGTCAACAGGGGAAGAATCAGCCCCAGCATTTT.

The chain employs TRBV6-5 and TRBJ2-6; 7 positions match TRBD1. V lost 5 bases to trimming and J lost 7 bases; unmatched junction nucleotides: 8. Germline V gene data show CDR1 as MNHEY and CDR2 as SVGAGI. This CDR3 region has 15 residues. CDR3 residues: CASSRVAGGANVLTF. The CDR3, as DNA: TGTGCCAGCAGTCGGGTGGCAGGGGGAGCCAACGTCCTGACTTTC.

The chain couples TRBV5-6 to TRBJ1-1, with 7 nucleotides matching TRBD1. The CDR3 runs 12 residues. Germline V gene sequence: CDR1 SGHDT, CDR2 YYEEEE. With 4 bases clipped from V and 6 bases from J, the junction kept 3 bases outside the gene matches. CDR3 residues: CASSIGQAEAFF. The CDR3 coding sequence is TGTGCCAGCAGCATAGGACAGGCTGAAGCTTTCTTT.

The rearrangement links TRBV5-1 to TRBJ2-1; 8 nucleotides align to TRBD2. This CDR3 spans 16 amino acids. The trim removed 4 bases at V and 0 bases at J, leaving 6 bases unmatched. From germline, CDR1 is SGHRS and CDR2 YFSETQ. The CDR3 reads CASSPTSASSYNEQFF. The DNA for the CDR3 is TGCGCCAGCAGCCCGACTAGCGCGAGCTCCTACAATGAGCAGTTCTTC.

J is TRBJ2-5 and V is TRBV27; 9 bases agree with TRBD2. Per germline, CDR1 MNHEY and CDR2 SMNVEV (reference sequence). The CDR3 is made up of 19 amino acids. Trimming cost V 4 bases and J 2 bases; bases outside gene matches: 17. In nucleotides, the CDR3 is TGTGCCAGCAGTTCTATTATGCGACTAGCGGTTAGTGCACAAGAGACCCAGTACTTC. Its translation: CASSSIMRLAVSAQETQYF.

The chain combines TRBV28 with TRBJ1-5, with 8 bases fitting TRBD1. The V and J ends lost 5 bases and 6 bases, in that order; junction bases with no gene match: 6. The CDR3 loop spans 14 amino acids. CDR1 and CDR2 (germline): MDHEN, SYDVKM. This chain's CDR3 is CASSIPTGVQPQHF. In nucleotides, the CDR3 is TGTGCCAGCAGTATCCCGACAGGGGTTCAGCCCCAGCATTTT. The variable domain in full, completed from reference TRBV28 and TRBJ1-5, reads DVKVTQSSRYLVKRTGEKVFLECVQDMDHENMFWYRQDPGLGLRLIYFSYDVKMKEKGDIPEGYSVSREKKERFSLILESASTNQTSMYLCASSIPTGVQPQHFGDGTRLSIL.

The rearrangement joins TRBV9 to TRBJ2-7; 7 bases are a match to TRBD1. Germline lookup yields CDR1 SGDLS and CDR2 YYNGEE. Trimming at V came to 1 base and at J to 2 bases, leaving 6 bases not matched to a gene. The length of the CDR3 is 15 residues. CDR3 residues: CASSVTSGTAYEQYF. CDR3 bases: TGTGCCAGCAGCGTAACCTCCGGGACAGCCTACGAGCAGTACTTC.

The chain couples TRBV9 to TRBJ1-2; 12 nucleotides match TRBD1. The CDR3 runs to 14 residues. J was trimmed by 5 bases and V by 2 bases; bases with no gene match: 1. CDR1 and CDR2 (germline): SGDLS, YYNGEE. Here the CDR3 DNA reads TGTGCCAGCAGCGTGGGACAGGGGGCGTATGGCTACACCTTC. Translated: CASSVGQGAYGYTF.

This sequence joins TRBV5-1 and TRBJ1-2; 9 nucleotides agree with TRBD1. CDR3 length equals 16 residues. CDR1 and CDR2 from the germline V gene are SGHRS and YFSETQ. The V segment lost 5 bases and the J segment 4 bases; nucleotides outside the gene matches: 12. The CDR3 nucleotides read TGCGCCAGCAGTTCTTGGAGCGCGGGACAGGGCTATGGCTACACCTTC. The encoded protein is CASSSWSAGQGYGYTF.

The V call is TRBV9, the J call TRBJ2-5, with D tentatively TRBD1 (5 bases). The germline V gene encodes CDR1 SGDLS and CDR2 YYNGEE. The CDR3 sequence is 15 residues long. Trimming stripped 3 bases from V and 5 bases from J, with 17 bases between. The CDR3 DNA reads TGTGCCAGCAGCGCTACAGGCAACCCCAAGGAGACCCAGTACTTC. Protein: CASSATGNPKETQYF.

This clone was observed a few times. This chain joins TRBV6-4 and TRBJ2-3; 12 nucleotides line up with TRBD2. The germline V gene encodes CDR1 MRHNA and CDR2 SNTAGT. The CDR3 loop spans 15 amino acids. V lost 2 bases to trimming and J lost 3 bases; unmatched junction nucleotides: 0. CDR3 nucleotide sequence: TGTGCCAGCAGTGACGGGACTAGCGGGACAGATACGCAGTATTTT. It specifies CASSDGTSGTDTQYF.

The V gene is TRBV6-5, the J gene TRBJ2-3, with D tentatively TRBD2 (6 bases). The germline V gene has CDR1 MNHEY and CDR2 SVGAGI. Deletions cut 5 bases from V and 2 bases from J, with 11 bases between. This CDR3 contains 14 residues. The CDR3 is CASSPGGDTDTQYF. The CDR3 coding sequence is TGTGCCAGCAGTCCCGGGGGTGACACAGATACGCAGTATTTT.

The CDR3 loop reads CASSEIETGGHGYTF. The CDR3 DNA sequence: TGTGCCAGCAGTGAAATCGAGACAGGGGGCCATGGCTACACCTTC. The chain joins TRBV2 to TRBJ1-2; 10 bases map to TRBD1. V lost 2 bases, J lost 6 bases, and 6 bases stayed unmatched. CDR3 size: 15 residues. Germline values: CDR1 SNHLY, CDR2 FYNNEI.

V is TRBV2 and J is TRBJ1-2, with TRBD1 matching 7 bases. This CDR3 is 13 amino acids long. Germline lookup yields CDR1 SNHLY and CDR2 FYNNEI. V shed 5 bases and J 8 bases; nucleotides not matched to a gene: 8. This CDR3 reads CASSRDRAEGYTF. The CDR3 nucleotides are TGTGCCAGCAGTCGCGACAGGGCTGAAGGCTACACCTTC.

V is TRBV6-2 or TRBV6-3 and J is TRBJ2-2, with a weak D call TRBD1 (6 bases). Germline CDR1 is MNHEY and CDR2 is SVGEGT. V was clipped by 6 bases and J by 4 bases, with 12 bases between them. The CDR3 contains 14 residues. The CDR3: CASSRGLGTGELFF. The CDR3 region has the DNA TGTGCCAGCAGCAGGGGTCTAGGCACCGGGGAGCTGTTTTTT.

The chain carries TRBV29-1 and TRBJ2-1; 10 bases line up with TRBD2. V was pared by 2 bases and J by 5 bases, with 12 bases of the junction left unmatched. CDR3 length: 17 residues. Per the germline V gene, CDR1 is SQVTM and CDR2 is ANQGSEA. The CDR3 here is CSVEPITSGVTHNEQFF. The CDR3 DNA reads TGCAGCGTTGAACCAATCACTAGCGGGGTGACCCACAATGAGCAGTTCTTC.

The chain combines TRBV2 with TRBJ1-2; TRBD1 matches 8 bases. This CDR3 is built from 13 residues. With 6 bases clipped from V and 5 bases from J, the junction kept 5 bases outside the gene matches. Germline V CDR1 and CDR2: SNHLY, FYNNEI. CDR3 in amino acids: CASSEQGAYGYTF. For the CDR3, the DNA is TGTGCCAGCAGCGAGCAGGGGGCTTATGGCTACACCTTC.

The chain uses TRBV6-4 and TRBJ2-1; TRBD1 matches 9 bases. The CDR3 runs to 14 residues. Germline CDR1 MRHNA, CDR2 SNTAGT. The junction had 3 bases not matched to a gene; V was cut back by 4 bases and J by 5 bases. The CDR3 loop is CASSAGQGNNEQFF. Here the CDR3 DNA reads TGTGCCAGCAGTGCGGGACAGGGCAACAATGAGCAGTTCTTC.